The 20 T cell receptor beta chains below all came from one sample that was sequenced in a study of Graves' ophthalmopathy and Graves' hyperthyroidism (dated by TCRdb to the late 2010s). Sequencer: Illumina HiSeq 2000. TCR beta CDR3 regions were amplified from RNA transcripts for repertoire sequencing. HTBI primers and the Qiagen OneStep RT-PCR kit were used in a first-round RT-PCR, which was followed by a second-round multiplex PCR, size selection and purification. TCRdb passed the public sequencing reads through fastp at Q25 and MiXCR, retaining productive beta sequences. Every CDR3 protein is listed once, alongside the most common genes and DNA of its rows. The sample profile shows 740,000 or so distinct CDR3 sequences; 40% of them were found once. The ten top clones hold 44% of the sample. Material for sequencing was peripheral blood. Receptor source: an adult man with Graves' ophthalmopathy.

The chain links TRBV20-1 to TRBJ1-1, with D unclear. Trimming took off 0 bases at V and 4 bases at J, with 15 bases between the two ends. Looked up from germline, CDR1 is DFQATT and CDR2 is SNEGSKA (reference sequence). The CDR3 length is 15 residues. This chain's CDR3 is CSARDSSKLITEAFF. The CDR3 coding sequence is TGCAGTGCTAGAGATAGTTCAAAACTGATCACTGAAGCTTTCTTT.

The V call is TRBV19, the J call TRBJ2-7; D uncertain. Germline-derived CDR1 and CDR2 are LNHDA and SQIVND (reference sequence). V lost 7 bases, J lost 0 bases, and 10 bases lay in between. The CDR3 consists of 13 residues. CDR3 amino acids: CASNWIDSYEQYF. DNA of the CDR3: TGTGCCAGTAATTGGATTGACTCCTACGAGCAGTACTTC. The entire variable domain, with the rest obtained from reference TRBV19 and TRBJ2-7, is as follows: DGGITQSPKYLFRKEGQNVTLSCEQNLNHDAMYWYRQDPGQGLRLIYYSQIVNDFQKGDIAEGYSVSREKKESFPLTVTSAQKNPTAFYLCASNWIDSYEQYFGPGTRLTVT.

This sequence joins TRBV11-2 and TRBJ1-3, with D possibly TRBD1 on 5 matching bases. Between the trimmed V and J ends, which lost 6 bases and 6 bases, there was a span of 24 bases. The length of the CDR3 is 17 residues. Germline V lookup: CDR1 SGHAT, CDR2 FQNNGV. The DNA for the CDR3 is TGTGCCAGCAGACCCCTATCGAGGGGCCCCGCAGAAAACACCATATATTTT. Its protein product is CASRPLSRGPAENTIYF.

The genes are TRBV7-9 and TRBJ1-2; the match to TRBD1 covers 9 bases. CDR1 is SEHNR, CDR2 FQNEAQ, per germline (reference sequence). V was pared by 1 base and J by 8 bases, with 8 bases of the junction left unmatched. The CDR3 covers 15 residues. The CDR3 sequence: CASSLGDRGIGGYTF. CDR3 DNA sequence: TGTGCCAGCAGCTTAGGAGACAGGGGGATCGGCGGCTACACCTTC.

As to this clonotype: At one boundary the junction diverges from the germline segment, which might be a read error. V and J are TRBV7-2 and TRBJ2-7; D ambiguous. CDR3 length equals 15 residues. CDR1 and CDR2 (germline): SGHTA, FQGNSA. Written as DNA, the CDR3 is TGTGCCAGCAGCTTAGTCCCGATCGGCCCCTACGGGCAGTACTTC. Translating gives CASSLVPIGPYGQYF.

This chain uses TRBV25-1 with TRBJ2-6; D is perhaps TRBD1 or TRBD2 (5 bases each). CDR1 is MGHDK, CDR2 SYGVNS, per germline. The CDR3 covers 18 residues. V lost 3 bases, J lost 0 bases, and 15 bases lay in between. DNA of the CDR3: TGTGCCAGCAGTGACGCCGGGACGTACAGCTCTGGGGCCAACGTCCTGACTTTC. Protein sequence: CASSDAGTYSSGANVLTF. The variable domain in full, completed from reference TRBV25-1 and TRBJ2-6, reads EADIYQTPRYLVIGTGKKITLECSQTMGHDKMYWYQQDPGMELHLIHYSYGVNSTEKGDLSSESTVSRIRTEHFPLTLESARPSHTSQYLCASSDAGTYSSGANVLTFGAGSRLTVL.

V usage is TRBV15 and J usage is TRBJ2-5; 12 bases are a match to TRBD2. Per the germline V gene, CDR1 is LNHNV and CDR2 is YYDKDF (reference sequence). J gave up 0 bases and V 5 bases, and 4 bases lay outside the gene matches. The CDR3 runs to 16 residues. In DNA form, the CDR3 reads TGTGCCACCAGCCCAGGACTAGCGGGAAACCAAGAGACCCAGTACTTC. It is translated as CATSPGLAGNQETQYF. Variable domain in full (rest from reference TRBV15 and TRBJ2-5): DAMVIQNPRYQVTQFGKPVTLSCSQTLNHNVMYWYQQKSSQAPKLLFHYYDKDFNNEADTPDNFQSRRPNTSFCFLDIRSPGLGDTAMYLCATSPGLAGNQETQYFGPGTRLLVL.

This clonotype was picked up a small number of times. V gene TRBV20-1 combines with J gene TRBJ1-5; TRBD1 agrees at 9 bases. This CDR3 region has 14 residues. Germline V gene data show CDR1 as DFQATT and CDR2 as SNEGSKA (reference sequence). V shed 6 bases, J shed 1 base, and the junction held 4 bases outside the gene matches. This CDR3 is CSAPGQGSNQPQHF. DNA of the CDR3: TGCAGTGCACCGGGACAGGGAAGCAATCAGCCCCAGCATTTT.

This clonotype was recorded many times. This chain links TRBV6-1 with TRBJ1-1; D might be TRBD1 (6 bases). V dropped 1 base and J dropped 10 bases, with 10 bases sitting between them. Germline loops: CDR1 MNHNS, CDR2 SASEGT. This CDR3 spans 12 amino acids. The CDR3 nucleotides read TGTGCCAGCAGTGAAGGCTGGGGGCGAGCTTTCTTT. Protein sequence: CASSEGWGRAFF.

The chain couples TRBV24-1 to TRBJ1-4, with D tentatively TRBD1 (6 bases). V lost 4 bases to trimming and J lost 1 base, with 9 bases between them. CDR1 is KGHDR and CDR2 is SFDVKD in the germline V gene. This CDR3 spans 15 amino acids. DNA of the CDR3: TGTGCCACCAGTGACCCGACAGGAACTAATGAAAAACTGTTTTTT. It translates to CATSDPTGTNEKLFF.

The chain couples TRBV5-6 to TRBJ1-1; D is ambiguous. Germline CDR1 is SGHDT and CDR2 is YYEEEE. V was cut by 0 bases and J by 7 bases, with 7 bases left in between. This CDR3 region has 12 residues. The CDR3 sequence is CASSLGAVEAFF. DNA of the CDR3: TGTGCCAGCAGCTTGGGGGCGGTTGAAGCTTTCTTT.

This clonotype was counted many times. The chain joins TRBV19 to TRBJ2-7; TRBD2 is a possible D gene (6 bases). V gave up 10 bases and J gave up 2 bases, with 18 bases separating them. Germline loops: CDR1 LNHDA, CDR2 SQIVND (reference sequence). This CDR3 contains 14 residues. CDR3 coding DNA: TGTGCCACTCGACTAGGGGACGGCCCCTACGAGCAGTACTTC. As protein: CATRLGDGPYEQYF.

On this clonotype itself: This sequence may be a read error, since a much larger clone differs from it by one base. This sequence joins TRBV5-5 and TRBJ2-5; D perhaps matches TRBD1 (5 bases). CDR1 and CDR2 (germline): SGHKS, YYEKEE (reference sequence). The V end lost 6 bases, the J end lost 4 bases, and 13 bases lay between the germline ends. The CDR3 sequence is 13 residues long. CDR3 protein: CASTPNQGETQYF. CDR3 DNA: TGTGCCAGCACCCCGAACCAGGGAGAGACCCAGTACTTC. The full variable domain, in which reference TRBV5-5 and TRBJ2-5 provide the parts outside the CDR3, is DAGVTQSPTHLIKTRGQQVTLRCSPISGHKSVSWYQQVLGQGPQFIFQYYEKEERGRGNFPDRFSARQFPNYSSELNVNALLLGDSALYLCASTPNQGETQYFGPGTRLLVL.

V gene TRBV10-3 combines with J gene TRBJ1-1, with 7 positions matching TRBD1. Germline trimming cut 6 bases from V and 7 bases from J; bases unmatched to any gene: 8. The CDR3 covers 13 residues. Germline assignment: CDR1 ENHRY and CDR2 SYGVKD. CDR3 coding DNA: TGTGCCATCAGCGGGCAGGGGGAAGGTGAAGCTTTCTTT. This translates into CAISGQGEGEAFF.

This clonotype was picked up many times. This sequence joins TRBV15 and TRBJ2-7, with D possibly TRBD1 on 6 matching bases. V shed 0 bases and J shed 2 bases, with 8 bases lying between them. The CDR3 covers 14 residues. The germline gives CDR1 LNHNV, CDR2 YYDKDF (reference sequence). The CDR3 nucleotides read TGTGCCACCAGCAGAGATCGGGACACCTACGAGCAGTACTTC. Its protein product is CATSRDRDTYEQYF.

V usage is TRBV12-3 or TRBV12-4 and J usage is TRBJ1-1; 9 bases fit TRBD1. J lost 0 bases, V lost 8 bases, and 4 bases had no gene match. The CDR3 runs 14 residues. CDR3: CASGRTGVNTEAFF. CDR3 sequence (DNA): TGTGCCAGCGGGAGGACAGGGGTGAACACTGAAGCTTTCTTT.

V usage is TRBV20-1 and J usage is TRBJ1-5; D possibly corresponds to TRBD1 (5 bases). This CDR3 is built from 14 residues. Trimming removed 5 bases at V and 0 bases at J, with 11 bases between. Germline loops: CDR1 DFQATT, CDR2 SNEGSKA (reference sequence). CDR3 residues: CSAGGDHSNQPQHF. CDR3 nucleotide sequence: TGCAGTGCTGGAGGGGACCATAGCAATCAGCCCCAGCATTTT.

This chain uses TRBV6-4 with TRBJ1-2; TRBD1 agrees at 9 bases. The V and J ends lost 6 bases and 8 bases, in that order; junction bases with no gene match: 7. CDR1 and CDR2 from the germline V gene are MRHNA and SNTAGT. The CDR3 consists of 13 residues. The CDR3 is CASRGGQGNGYTF. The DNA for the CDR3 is TGTGCCAGCAGAGGGGGACAGGGAAACGGCTACACCTTC.

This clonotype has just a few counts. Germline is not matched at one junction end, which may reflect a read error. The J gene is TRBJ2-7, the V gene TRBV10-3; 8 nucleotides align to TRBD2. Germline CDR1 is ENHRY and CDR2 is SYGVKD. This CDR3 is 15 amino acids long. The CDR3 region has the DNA TGTGCCAGCAGTGATCGAGCGGGAGAGACCTACGAGCAGTACTTC. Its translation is CASSDRAGETYEQYF.

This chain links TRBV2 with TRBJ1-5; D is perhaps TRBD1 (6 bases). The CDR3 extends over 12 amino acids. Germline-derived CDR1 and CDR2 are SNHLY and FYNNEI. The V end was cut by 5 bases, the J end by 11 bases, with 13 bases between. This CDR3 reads CASSPGGETQHF. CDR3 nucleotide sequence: TGTGCCAGCAGTCCGGGGGGCGAGACCCAGCATTTT.